The 3 T cell receptor beta chains presented below share a single source sample, sequenced in a study of vaccination and CD4 T cells after COVID-19. Sequencing of cultured CD4+ T cell DNA used the Oncomine TCR Beta short-read assay. Cultures of CD4+ T cells served as the source for extracting genomic DNA. TCRdb reprocessed the PCR reads via MiXCR and lists one record per CDR3 protein. The sample includes more than 8,500 distinct CDR3 sequences, 33% of them seen just once. This sample's treatment: approximately nine-day PBMC culture with coronavirus spike peptide pools or control peptides (ViraFEST assay). Investigators obtained the unexposed donor's CD4+ T cells before the COVID-19 pandemic (2011-2018). The antigens of these receptors remain unknown. Sequencing used CD4+ T cells from blood, cultured in vitro. These receptors were collected from a human donor in good health.

This clonotype was seen only a few times. This rearrangement joins TRBV28 to TRBJ1-1, with TRBD1 matching over 7 bases. CDR3 size: 16 residues. Unmatched junction bases numbered 12, after V lost 4 bases and J lost 4 bases. Germline lookup yields CDR1 MDHEN and CDR2 SYDVKM. The CDR3, as DNA: TGTGCCAGCAGTTCCGCCAGGGGGATTAGCTTCACTGAAGCTTTCTTT. It encodes CASSSARGISFTEAFF.

This rearrangement joins TRBV4-3 to TRBJ1-2; D possibly corresponds to TRBD1 (6 bases). This CDR3 has 18 amino acids. The ends were cut back, 0 bases at V and 6 bases at J, with 23 bases in the middle. CDR1 LGHNA and CDR2 YSLEER come from the germline V gene. The CDR3 loop reads CASSQDKGWQGTWDGYTF. The CDR3 DNA reads as TGCGCCAGCAGCCAAGATAAGGGGTGGCAGGGGACCTGGGATGGCTACACCTTC.

This clonotype was detected a few times. The chain carries TRBV7-2 and TRBJ1-2, with D tentatively TRBD1 (6 bases). Trimming took off 1 base at V and 8 bases at J, with 23 bases between the two ends. The CDR3 is 17 amino acids. Germline values: CDR1 SGHTA, CDR2 FQGNSA. CDR3 sequence (DNA): TGTGCCAGCAGCTTAGTGAGCTCGGCAGGAGGGGGGGGCGGCTACACCTTC. Its protein is CASSLVSSAGGGGGYTF. Together with reference TRBV7-2 and TRBJ1-2, the CDR3 gives the full variable domain: GAGVSQSPSNKVTEKGKDVELRCDPISGHTALYWYRQSLGQGLEFLIYFQGNSAPDKSGLPSDRFSAERTGGSVSTLTIQRTQQEDSAVYLCASSLVSSAGGGGGYTFGSGTRLTVV.